This TCR beta chain was observed in a study of blood T cell repertoires in COVID-19. The wider study: Specimens from acute and convalescent COVID-19 originated in the United States, Italy and Spain. The analysed material was cDNA or gDNA that came from T cells, B-cell-depleted T cells, or PBMCs.

There are 15 residues in the CDR3. The junction had 3 bases not matched to a gene; V was cut back by 2 bases and J by 1 base. Germline values: CDR1 SGHNT, CDR2 YYREEE (reference sequence). Original handling: How many nucleated cells were present was estimated from reference gene primer amplification. The assay was immunoSEQ multiplex PCR, and TCRdb's table has in-frame clones only and misses some. V and J calls and clone size are given by that table; D and trimming were obtained from the DNA. The repertoire holds 15,000 to 20,000 clones, more than 75% seen once, with about 4.1% in the top ten. Source material: peripheral blood. The rearrangement joins TRBV5-4 to TRBJ2-5; TRBD2 matches 9 bases. The clonotype comes from a man in his fifties or sixties with active COVID-19. CDR3 protein: CASSLKAGGQETQYF. The CDR3 region has the DNA TGTGCCAGCAGCTTAAAAGCGGGGGGCCAAGAGACCCAGTACTTC. Complete variable domain (other parts from reference TRBV5-4 and TRBJ2-5): ETGVTQSPTHLIKTRGQQVTLRCSSQSGHNTVSWYQQALGQGPQFIFQYYREEENGRGNFPPRFSGLQFPNYSSELNVNALELDDSALYLCASSLKAGGQETQYFGPGTRLLVL.